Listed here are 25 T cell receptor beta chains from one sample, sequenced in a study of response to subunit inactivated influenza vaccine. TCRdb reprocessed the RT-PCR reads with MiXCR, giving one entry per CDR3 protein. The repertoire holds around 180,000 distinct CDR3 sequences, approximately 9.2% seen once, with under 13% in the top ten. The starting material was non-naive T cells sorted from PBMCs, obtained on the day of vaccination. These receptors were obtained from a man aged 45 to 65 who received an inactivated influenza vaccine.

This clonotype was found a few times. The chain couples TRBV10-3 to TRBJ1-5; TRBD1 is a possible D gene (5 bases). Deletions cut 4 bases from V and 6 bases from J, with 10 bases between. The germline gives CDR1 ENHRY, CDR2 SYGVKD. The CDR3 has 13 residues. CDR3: CAISVRGGQPQHF. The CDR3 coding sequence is TGTGCCATCAGTGTTAGGGGAGGTCAGCCCCAGCATTTT.

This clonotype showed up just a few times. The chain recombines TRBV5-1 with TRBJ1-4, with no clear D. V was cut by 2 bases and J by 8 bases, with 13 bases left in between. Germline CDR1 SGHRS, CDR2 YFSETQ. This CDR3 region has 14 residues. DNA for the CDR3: TGCGCCAGCAGCTTTTCGGACGAGGGAGAAAAACTGTTTTTT. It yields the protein CASSFSDEGEKLFF.

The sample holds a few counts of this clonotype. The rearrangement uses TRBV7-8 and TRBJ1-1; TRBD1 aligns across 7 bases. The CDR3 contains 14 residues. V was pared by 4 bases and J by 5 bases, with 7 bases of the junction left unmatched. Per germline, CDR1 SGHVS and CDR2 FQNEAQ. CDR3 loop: CASSSNRGRTEAFF. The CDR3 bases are TGTGCCAGCAGCTCAAACAGGGGAAGAACTGAAGCTTTCTTT.

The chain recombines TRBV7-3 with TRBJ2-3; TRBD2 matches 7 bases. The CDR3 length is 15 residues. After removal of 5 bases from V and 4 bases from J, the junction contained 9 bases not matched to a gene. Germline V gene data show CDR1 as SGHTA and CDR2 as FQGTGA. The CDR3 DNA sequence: TGTGCCAGCAGCCTTCAAAGCGGGACCCCAGATACGCAGTATTTT. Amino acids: CASSLQSGTPDTQYF.

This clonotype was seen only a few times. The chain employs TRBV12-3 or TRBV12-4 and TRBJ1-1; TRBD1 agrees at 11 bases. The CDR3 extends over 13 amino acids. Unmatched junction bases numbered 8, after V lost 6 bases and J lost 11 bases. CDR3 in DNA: TGTGCCAGCAGCCCCGGGACAGGGGGAAAGGCTTTCTTT. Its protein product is CASSPGTGGKAFF.

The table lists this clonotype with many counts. Written as DNA, the CDR3 is TGTGCCACCAGCAGAGGGGACGGGATGATGAACACTGAAGCTTTCTTT. This encodes CATSRGDGMMNTEAFF. This chain uses TRBV15 with TRBJ1-1, with TRBD1 as a possible D gene (5 bases). V was clipped by 1 base and J by 0 bases, with 12 bases between them. The CDR3 runs to 16 residues. Germline lookup yields CDR1 LNHNV and CDR2 YYDKDF (reference sequence).

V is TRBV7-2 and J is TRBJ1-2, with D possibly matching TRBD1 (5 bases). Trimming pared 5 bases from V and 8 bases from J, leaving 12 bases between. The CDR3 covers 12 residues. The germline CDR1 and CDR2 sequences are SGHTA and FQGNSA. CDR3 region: CASSPGIWGYTF. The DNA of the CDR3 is TGTGCCAGCAGCCCAGGGATTTGGGGCTACACCTTC.

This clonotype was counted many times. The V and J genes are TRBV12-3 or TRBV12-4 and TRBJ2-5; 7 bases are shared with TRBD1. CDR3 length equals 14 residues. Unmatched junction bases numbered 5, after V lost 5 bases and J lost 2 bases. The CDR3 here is CASSRQGLQETQYF. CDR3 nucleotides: TGTGCCAGCAGTCGACAGGGTTTGCAAGAGACCCAGTACTTC.

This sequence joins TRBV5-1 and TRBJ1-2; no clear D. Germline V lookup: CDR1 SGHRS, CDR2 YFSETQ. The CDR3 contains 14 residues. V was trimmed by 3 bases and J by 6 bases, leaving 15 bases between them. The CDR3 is CASSYLGAGDGYTF. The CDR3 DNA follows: TGCGCCAGCAGCTACCTGGGCGCCGGTGATGGCTACACCTTC. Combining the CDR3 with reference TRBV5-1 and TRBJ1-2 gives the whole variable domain KAGVTQTPRYLIKTRGQQVTLSCSPISGHRSVSWYQQTPGQGLQFLFEYFSETQRNKGNFPGRFSGRQFSNSRSEMNVSTLELGDSALYLCASSYLGAGDGYTFGSGTRLTVV.

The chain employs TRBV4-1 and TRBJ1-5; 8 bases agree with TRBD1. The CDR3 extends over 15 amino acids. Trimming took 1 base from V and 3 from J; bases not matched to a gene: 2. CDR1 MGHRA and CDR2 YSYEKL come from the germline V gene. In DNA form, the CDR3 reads TGCGCCAGCAGCCAAGGACAGGGGAACAATCAGCCCCAGCATTTT. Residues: CASSQGQGNNQPQHF.

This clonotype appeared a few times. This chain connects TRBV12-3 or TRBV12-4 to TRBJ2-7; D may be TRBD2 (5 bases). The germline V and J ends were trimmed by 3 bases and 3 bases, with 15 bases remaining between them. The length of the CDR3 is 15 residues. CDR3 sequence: CASSLRAGSFYEQYF. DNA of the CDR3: TGTGCCAGCAGTTTGAGGGCTGGATCTTTCTACGAGCAGTACTTC.

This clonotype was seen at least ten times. Written as DNA, the CDR3 is TGTGCCAGCAGCCGTAGGTTCCGGACTAGCTCTAGCACAGATACGCAGTATTTT. Translated, it gives CASSRRFRTSSSTDTQYF. The rearrangement uses TRBV11-2 and TRBJ2-3; 8 bases match TRBD2. This CDR3 is built from 18 residues. Germline-derived CDR1 and CDR2 are SGHAT and FQNNGV. J lost 0 bases, V lost 5 bases, and 13 bases had no gene match.

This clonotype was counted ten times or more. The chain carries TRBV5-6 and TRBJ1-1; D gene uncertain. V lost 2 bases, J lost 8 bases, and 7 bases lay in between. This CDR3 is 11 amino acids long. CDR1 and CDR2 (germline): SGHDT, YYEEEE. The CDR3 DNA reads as TGTGCCAGCAGCTTCTTGGGGGAAGCTTTCTTT. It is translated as CASSFLGEAFF.

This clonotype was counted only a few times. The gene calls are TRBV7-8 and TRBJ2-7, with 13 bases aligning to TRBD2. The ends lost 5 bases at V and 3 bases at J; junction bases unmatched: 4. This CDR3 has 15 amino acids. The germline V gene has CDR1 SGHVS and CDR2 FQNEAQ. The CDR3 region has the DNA TGTGCCAGCAGCCCGAGGACTAGCGGGAGCTACGAGCAGTACTTC. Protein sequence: CASSPRTSGSYEQYF.

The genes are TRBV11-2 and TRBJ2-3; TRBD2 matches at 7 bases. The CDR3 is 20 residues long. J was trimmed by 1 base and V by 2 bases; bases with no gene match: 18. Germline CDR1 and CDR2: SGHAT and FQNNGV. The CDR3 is CASSLKGVAGDFFRTDTQYF. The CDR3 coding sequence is TGTGCCAGCAGCTTAAAAGGGGTGGCGGGGGACTTTTTTCGCACAGATACGCAGTATTTT.

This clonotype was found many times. The CDR3 loop is CSVERFTGNTIYF. CDR3 coding DNA: TGCAGCGTTGAAAGGTTCACTGGAAACACCATATATTTT. The rearrangement links TRBV29-1 to TRBJ1-3; the D is unclear. Trimming shortened V by 2 bases and J by 2 bases, and 7 bases separated the two germline ends. CDR1 and CDR2 from the germline V gene are SQVTM and ANQGSEA. This CDR3 is built from 13 residues.

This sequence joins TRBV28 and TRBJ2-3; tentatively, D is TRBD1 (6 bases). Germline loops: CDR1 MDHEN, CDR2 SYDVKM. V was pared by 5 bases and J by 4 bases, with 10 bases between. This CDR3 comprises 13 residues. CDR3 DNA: TGTGCCAGCAGTCGTACAGGGCCAGATACGCAGTATTTT. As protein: CASSRTGPDTQYF.

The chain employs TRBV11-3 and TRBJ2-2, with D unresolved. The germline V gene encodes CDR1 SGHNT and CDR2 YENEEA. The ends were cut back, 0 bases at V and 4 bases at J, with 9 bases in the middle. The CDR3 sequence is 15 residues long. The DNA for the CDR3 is TGTGCCAGCAGCTTAGAAGGCGGTGCCACCGGGGAGCTGTTTTTT. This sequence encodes CASSLEGGATGELFF.

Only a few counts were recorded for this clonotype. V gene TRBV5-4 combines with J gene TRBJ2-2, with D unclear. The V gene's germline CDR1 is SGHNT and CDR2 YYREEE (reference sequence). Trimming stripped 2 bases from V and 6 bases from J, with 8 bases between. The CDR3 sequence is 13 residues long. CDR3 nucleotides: TGTGCCAGCAGCTTCGGTTCACCCGGGGAGCTGTTTTTT. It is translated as CASSFGSPGELFF.

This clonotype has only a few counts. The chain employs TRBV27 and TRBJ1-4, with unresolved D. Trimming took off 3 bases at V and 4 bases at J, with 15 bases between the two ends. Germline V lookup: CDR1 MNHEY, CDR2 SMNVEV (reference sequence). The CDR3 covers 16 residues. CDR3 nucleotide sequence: TGTGCCAGCAGTTTTAAATTTACACACCTTAATGAAAAACTGTTTTTT. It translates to CASSFKFTHLNEKLFF.

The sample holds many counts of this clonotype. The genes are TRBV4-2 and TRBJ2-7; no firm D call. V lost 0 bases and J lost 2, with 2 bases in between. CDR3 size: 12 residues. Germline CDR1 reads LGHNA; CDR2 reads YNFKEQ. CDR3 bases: TGTGCCAGCAGCCAAGATGCCTACGAGCAGTACTTC. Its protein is CASSQDAYEQYF.

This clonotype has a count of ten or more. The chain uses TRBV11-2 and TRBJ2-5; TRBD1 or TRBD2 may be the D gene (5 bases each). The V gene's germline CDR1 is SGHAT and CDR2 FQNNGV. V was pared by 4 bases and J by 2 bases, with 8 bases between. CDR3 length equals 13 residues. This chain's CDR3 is CASSSGPQETQYF. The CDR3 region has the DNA TGTGCCAGCAGCTCGGGACCGCAAGAGACCCAGTACTTC.

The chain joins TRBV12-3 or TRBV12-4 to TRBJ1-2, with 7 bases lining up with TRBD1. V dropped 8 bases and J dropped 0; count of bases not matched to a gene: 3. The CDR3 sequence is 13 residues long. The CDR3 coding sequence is TGTGCCAGCGGGGGGACAGCTAACTATGGCTACACCTTC. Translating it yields CASGGTANYGYTF.

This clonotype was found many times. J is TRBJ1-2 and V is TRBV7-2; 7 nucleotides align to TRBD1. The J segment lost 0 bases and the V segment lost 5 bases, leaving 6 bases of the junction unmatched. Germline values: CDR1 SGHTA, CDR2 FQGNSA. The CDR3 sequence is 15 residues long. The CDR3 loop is CASSVRDSTNYGYTF. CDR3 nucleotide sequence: TGTGCCAGCAGCGTCCGGGACAGCACTAACTATGGCTACACCTTC.

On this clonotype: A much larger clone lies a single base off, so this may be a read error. CDR3 protein: CASIMDGRGLEQYF. In nucleotides, the CDR3 is TGTGCCAGCATCATGGACGGGAGGGGTCTCGAGCAGTACTTC. The chain uses TRBV5-5 and TRBJ2-7, with 8 bases fitting TRBD2. Germline V gene data show CDR1 as SGHKS and CDR2 as YYEKEE (reference sequence). V shed 6 bases, J shed 6 bases, and the junction held 11 bases outside the gene matches. The length of the CDR3 is 14 residues.